This paragraph covers one T cell receptor beta chain sequence. The antigen is unknown. Primers: 60 Vbeta forward and 13 Jbeta reverse. Data came from immunoSEQ multiplex PCR; TCRdb stores just in-frame clones and leaves some out. The repertoire holds 100,000 to 150,000 clones, roughly 68% seen once, with 4% to 4.5% in the top ten. This sample was included in a study of cytomegalovirus exposure and HLA in healthy donors. Study-level background: Earlier sequencing of 150 million to 200 million T cells yielded around 100 million unique TCR beta sequences.

Study outcomes and limitations: Under in vitro conditions, three CMV-associated chains were confirmed as specific for CMV antigens. Across donors, most TCRs were seen rarely, yet some public ones were widespread.

CDR1 is MNHEY, CDR2 SVGAGI, per germline. The junction had 5 bases not matched to a gene; V was cut back by 4 bases and J by 4 bases. This CDR3 region has 15 residues. The source is a woman aged 45-65 years in good health and CMV-seropositive. Sequenced sample: PBMCs. V is TRBV6-5 and J is TRBJ2-7; TRBD2 matches 12 bases. CDR3 residues: CASSSTSGGDYEQYF. CDR3 bases: TGTGCCAGCAGTTCGACTAGCGGGGGAGATTACGAGCAGTACTTC.